This T cell receptor beta chain was observed in a study of early T cells in non-severe SARS-CoV-2 infection. Overall study: The chains were unpaired, and the sequenced material was bulk RNA from unsorted whole blood.

This clonotype was picked up a small number of times. Its antigen is currently unknown. Notes on the study in general: VDJdb-based matching was biased toward anti-spike CD8 responses and missed private and CD4 specificities.

Attachment of unique molecular identifiers was made to individual cDNA molecules. In TCRdb, the 5' RACE reads were re-called with MiXCR into one record per CDR3 protein. The sample consists of about 70,000 distinct CDR3 sequences, about 9% of them appearing once. V lost 4 bases and J 0 bases, leaving 17 bases between the germline ends. The CDR3 loop spans 17 amino acids. CDR1 is SGHNT and CDR2 is YYREEE in the germline V gene (reference sequence). This receptor was identified in an adult who was a healthcare worker with PCR-confirmed SARS-CoV-2 infection or an uninfected control (not recorded which). This chain uses TRBV5-4 with TRBJ2-1; no firm D call. The source material was whole blood, sampled at baseline. The CDR3 reads CASSLGAGFSSYNEQFF. The CDR3 coding sequence is TGTGCCAGCAGCCTGGGTGCAGGTTTCAGCTCCTACAATGAGCAGTTCTTC.